This section outlines one T cell receptor (beta chain) sequence together with its context. This entry belongs to a study of control samples from healthy donors and cancer patients. Germline V CDR1 and CDR2: ENHRY, SYGVKD. The CDR3 has 12 amino acids. V dropped 4 bases and J dropped 3 bases, with 4 bases sitting between them. Libraries were prepared by immunoSEQ multiplex PCR; TCRdb keeps only in-frame clonotypes and omits some of them. This sample has 350,000 to 450,000 clones, with 75% to 95% found just once. This clonotype was obtained from a man aged 40-49 years with head and neck cancer. This chain uses TRBV10-3 with TRBJ1-5; D gene ambiguous. The specimen sequenced was PBMCs. The CDR3 protein is CAISGNNQPQHF. The CDR3 DNA follows: TGTGCCATCAGTGGAAACAATCAGCCCCAGCATTTT.